Detailed here is one TCR beta chain. Germline V gene data show CDR1 as SGHTS and CDR2 as YDEGEE. The length of the CDR3 is 13 residues. V dropped 3 bases and J dropped 0 bases, with 6 bases sitting between them. The source of the sample is a study of blood T cell repertoires in COVID-19. As processed by the authors: Estimation of nucleated cell counts relied on the amplification of reference gene primers. Assay: immunoSEQ multiplex PCR; the TCRdb copy retains only in-frame clones and omits some. That table furnishes V, J and clone size, whereas the DNA furnished D and trimming. The table lists about 310,000 clones, roughly 90% of them singletons.

The V and J genes are TRBV5-8 and TRBJ1-1; D is ambiguous. The receptor was derived from a woman under 40 who had recovered from COVID-19. The sample consisted of PBMCs or T cells enriched from blood (not recorded which). CDR3 in DNA: TGTGCCAGCAGCTCTATCATGAACACTGAAGCTTTCTTT. This sequence encodes CASSSIMNTEAFF. The full variable domain, completed using reference TRBV5-8 and TRBJ1-1, is EAGVTQSPTHLIKTRGQQATLRCSPISGHTSVYWYQQALGLGLQFLLWYDEGEERNRGNFPPRFSGRQFPNYSSELNVNALELEDSALYLCASSSIMNTEAFFGQGTRLTVV.